The next 27 T cell receptor beta chains were all read from a single sample in a study of beta chain features in type 1 diabetes. Study results and limitations: Among all four CD4+ subsets, Type 1 diabetes patients had TCRB CDR3s that were moderately but significantly shorter.

The antigens these receptors bind are not known. What was sequenced were expressed TCRB transcripts, since all of the isolated RNA had been reverse transcribed. Method: immunoSEQ multiplex PCR; TCRdb's copy keeps in-frame clones and lacks some. In the table there are around 160,000 clones, 8% to 9.5% of which are singletons. The sequenced sample was central memory CD4+ T cells from blood. Receptor source: a young woman with type 1 diabetes.

This CDR3 is CASSDSGTYETQYF. The CDR3 coding sequence is TGTGCCAGCAGTGATAGCGGAACCTACGAGACCCAGTACTTC. The chain recombines TRBV6-1 with TRBJ2-5, with a weak D call TRBD2 (6 bases). V was trimmed by 3 bases and J by 5 bases, leaving 13 bases between them. CDR3 length: 14 amino acids. Germline-derived CDR1 and CDR2 are MNHNS and SASEGT.

This clone was counted between two and nine times. The V gene is TRBV25-1, the J gene TRBJ2-5; 14 bases match TRBD2. CDR1 is MGHDK, CDR2 SYGVNS, per germline. There are 16 residues in the CDR3. V was clipped by 3 bases and J by 3 bases; unmatched bases: 3. CDR3 amino acids: CASSDGTSGSKETQYF. The CDR3 DNA sequence: TGTGCCAGCAGTGACGGGACTAGCGGGAGTAAAGAGACCCAGTACTTC.

This clone was observed a handful of times. The chain joins TRBV29-1 to TRBJ1-2; D is perhaps TRBD1 (5 bases). This CDR3 has 16 residues. Looked up from germline, CDR1 is SQVTM and CDR2 is ANQGSEA. Trimming shortened V by 7 bases and J by 8 bases, and 29 bases separated the two germline ends. CDR3 DNA: TGCAGCGCAGCCTATCGTCAGGGAGGATGGCTCGCCGGCTACACCTTC. Protein product: CSAAYRQGGWLAGYTF. The variable domain in full, completed from reference TRBV29-1 and TRBJ1-2, reads SAVISQKPSRDICQRGTSLTIQCQVDSQVTMMFWYRQQPGQSLTLIATANQGSEATYESGFVIDKFPISRPNLTFSTLTVSNMSPEDSSIYLCSAAYRQGGWLAGYTFGSGTRLTVV.

This chain joins TRBV10-3 and TRBJ1-4; TRBD1 aligns across 8 bases. The V segment lost 10 bases and the J segment 8 bases; nucleotides outside the gene matches: 9. CDR3 length: 13 residues. Per germline, CDR1 ENHRY and CDR2 SYGVKD. DNA of the CDR3: TGTGCCAGCAGAGACAGGGGACGAGAAAAACTGTTTTTT. This gives the protein CASRDRGREKLFF.

This chain links TRBV9 with TRBJ2-7; 9 positions match TRBD1. This CDR3 spans 14 amino acids. Germline V gene data show CDR1 as SGDLS and CDR2 as YYNGEE. Unmatched junction bases numbered 4, after V lost 4 bases and J lost 2 bases. CDR3 in DNA: TGTGCCAGCAGCCCGGGACAGGGCCCCTACGAGCAGTACTTC. This sequence encodes CASSPGQGPYEQYF.

This clone has just a few counts. The gene calls are TRBV7-7 and TRBJ2-5; TRBD2 is a possible D gene (5 bases). The CDR3 has 14 amino acids. Trimming left V 3 bases short and J 3 bases short, with 11 bases between. Germline V gives CDR1 SSHAT, CDR2 FNYEAQ (reference sequence). The DNA for the CDR3 is TGTGCCAGCAGCTTCGGAAGCGGTGAAGAGACCCAGTACTTC. This gives the protein CASSFGSGEETQYF.

This clone came up a few times. The chain has TRBV7-7 and TRBJ2-5; 7 bases match TRBD1. Germline trimming cut 8 bases from V and 2 bases from J; bases unmatched to any gene: 5. This CDR3 is 13 amino acids long. The germline V gene has CDR1 SSHAT and CDR2 FNYEAQ (reference sequence). In DNA, the CDR3 is TGTGCCAGCGGAGGACAGGCTCAAGAGACCCAGTACTTC. Translation: CASGGQAQETQYF.

In its sample, this clone was seen a few times. The J gene is TRBJ2-2, the V gene TRBV4-3; 10 nucleotides match TRBD2. Germline lookup yields CDR1 LGHNA and CDR2 YSLEER. The V and J ends lost 3 bases and 7 bases, in that order; junction bases with no gene match: 11. CDR3 length: 17 amino acids. CDR3 bases: TGCGCCAGCAGCCACCCCGAACTAGCGGGAAGGGGCGGGGAGCTGTTTTTT. Its translation is CASSHPELAGRGGELFF.

The chain couples TRBV7-2 to TRBJ1-2; the D is unclear. The CDR3 extends over 13 amino acids. With 1 base removed from V and 8 bases from J, the gap between germline ends came to 11 bases. Germline CDR1 reads SGHTA; CDR2 reads FQGNSA. The CDR3 spells CASSLESRGGYTF. The CDR3 coding sequence is TGTGCCAGCAGCTTAGAGTCCCGCGGAGGCTACACCTTC.

The V call is TRBV4-3, the J call TRBJ2-1; possibly TRBD2 for D (6 bases). V dropped 1 base and J dropped 15 bases, with 16 bases sitting between them. The CDR3 runs 13 residues. The germline V gene has CDR1 LGHNA and CDR2 YSLEER. The chain's CDR3 is CASSQVWGTFPFF. In DNA, the CDR3 is TGCGCCAGCAGCCAAGTTTGGGGGACTTTCCCGTTCTTC.

V usage is TRBV18 and J usage is TRBJ2-5; TRBD1 aligns across 10 bases. The DNA end lines up better with TRBJ2-7; the J call may be wrong. This CDR3 is built from 14 residues. From germline, CDR1 is KGHSH and CDR2 LQKENI. The CDR3 DNA is TGTGCCAGCTCCGCCGGGACAGGGGCCTACGAGCAGTACTTC. Its protein is CASSAGTGAYEQYF.

This clone was counted between two and nine times. This sequence joins TRBV9 and TRBJ2-7, with D hard to call. Germline V gives CDR1 SGDLS, CDR2 YYNGEE. The CDR3 covers 13 residues. V was clipped by 2 bases and J by 2 bases, with 8 bases between them. The CDR3 coding sequence is TGTGCCAGCAGCGTGAACCCTACCTACGAGCAGTACTTC. Protein sequence: CASSVNPTYEQYF.

This sequence joins TRBV5-1 and TRBJ2-5, with a possible D match to TRBD2 (6 bases). Trimming shortened V by 7 bases and J by 3 bases, and 10 bases separated the two germline ends. The CDR3 is 12 residues long. The germline V gene has CDR1 SGHRS and CDR2 YFSETQ. In DNA form, the CDR3 reads TGCGCCAGCGGTAGCGGAGAAGAGACCCAGTACTTC. This codes for CASGSGEETQYF.

The genes are TRBV30 and TRBJ1-4; D is perhaps TRBD1 (6 bases). Trimming stripped 2 bases from V and 12 bases from J, with 13 bases between. CDR3 length: 12 amino acids. The germline gives CDR1 GTSNPN, CDR2 SVGIG (reference sequence). The CDR3 coding sequence is TGTGCCTGGAGTCGCCAGGGGTTGGAACTGTTTTTT. As protein: CAWSRQGLELFF.

This chain connects TRBV7-9 to TRBJ2-7; D is ambiguous. The CDR3 loop spans 11 amino acids. Per the germline V gene, CDR1 is SEHNR and CDR2 is FQNEAQ (reference sequence). V gave up 5 bases and J gave up 7 bases, with 9 bases separating them. The CDR3 sequence is CASSPEAEQYF. The CDR3 nucleotides are TGTGCCAGCAGCCCCGAAGCTGAGCAGTACTTC.

The chain uses TRBV7-9 and TRBJ1-1; 8 nucleotides line up with TRBD1. J was trimmed by 11 bases and V by 1 base; bases with no gene match: 6. CDR1 is SEHNR and CDR2 is FQNEAQ in the germline V gene (reference sequence). There are 13 residues in the CDR3. The CDR3 protein is CASSLGTGSTAFF. CDR3 in DNA: TGTGCCAGCAGCTTAGGGACAGGGAGTACGGCTTTCTTT.

The chain carries TRBV18 and TRBJ1-5, with D perhaps TRBD1 (5 bases). Deletions cut 2 bases from V and 7 bases from J, with 12 bases between. Germline V lookup: CDR1 KGHSH, CDR2 LQKENI. The CDR3 is made up of 14 amino acids. CDR3 sequence: CASSPEQVGQPQHF. The CDR3 nucleotides read TGTGCCAGCTCACCAGAACAGGTAGGACAGCCCCAGCATTTT.

This clone appeared a few times. J is TRBJ1-5 and V is TRBV6-5, with a weak D call TRBD1 (6 bases). The CDR3 spans 12 residues. V was pared by 10 bases and J by 3 bases, with 10 bases between. Germline CDR1 is MNHEY and CDR2 is SVGAGI. The CDR3 DNA sequence: TGTGCCATCAGGGGCGACAATCAGCCCCAGCATTTT. Translating it yields CAIRGDNQPQHF.

The rearrangement joins TRBV19 to TRBJ2-3; 9 nucleotides match TRBD2. The V gene end was trimmed by 2 bases and the J gene end by 2 bases; junction bases not matched to a gene: 2. CDR3 size: 15 residues. From germline, CDR1 is LNHDA and CDR2 SQIVND (reference sequence). CDR3 region: CASSILAGLTDTQYF. The CDR3 nucleotides read TGTGCCAGTAGTATACTAGCGGGGCTCACAGATACGCAGTATTTT.

This chain joins TRBV19 and TRBJ2-2, with TRBD2 as a possible D gene (5 bases). V was shortened by 6 bases and J by 2 bases, with 13 bases between the two germline ends. The CDR3 covers 15 residues. The germline CDR1 and CDR2 sequences are LNHDA and SQIVND (reference sequence). DNA of the CDR3: TGTGCCAGTAGGGTCCCAGCGGATAACACCGGGGAGCTGTTTTTT. Translated, it gives CASRVPADNTGELFF.

This clone was counted only a few times. The gene calls are TRBV29-1 and TRBJ2-1, with 8 bases matching TRBD1. CDR3 length equals 14 residues. Germline CDR1 and CDR2: SQVTM and ANQGSEA. The V gene end was trimmed by 7 bases and the J gene end by 2 bases; junction bases not matched to a gene: 7. Here the CDR3 DNA reads TGCAGCGACCGACAGGGGCCCACCTACAATGAGCAGTTCTTC. This gives the protein CSDRQGPTYNEQFF.

This clone was observed a few times. The rearrangement uses TRBV10-1 and TRBJ1-2; D gene ambiguous. CDR3 length: 16 residues. CDR1 is WNHNN, CDR2 SYGVQD, per germline (reference sequence). V dropped 2 bases and J dropped 4 bases, with 17 bases sitting between them. The CDR3 spells CASSETTSPLGYGYTF. CDR3 nucleotides: TGCGCCAGCAGTGAGACTACTAGCCCTCTTGGCTATGGCTACACCTTC.

V gene TRBV29-1 combines with J gene TRBJ1-5, with D hard to call. Between the trimmed V and J ends, which lost 1 base and 10 bases, there was a span of 11 bases. The CDR3 runs to 12 residues. The germline V gene encodes CDR1 SQVTM and CDR2 ANQGSEA. The CDR3 DNA is TGCAGCGTTGAAGTCACGGCGGGACCCCAGCATTTT. Protein product: CSVEVTAGPQHF.

The V call is TRBV18, the J call TRBJ1-2, with TRBD1 identical over 8 bases. V gave up 6 bases and J gave up 6 bases; unmatched junction bases: 9. The CDR3 covers 14 residues. CDR1 and CDR2 from the germline V gene are KGHSH and LQKENI. The CDR3 region has the DNA TGTGCCAGCTCGCGGGGACAGGCCTTGGATGGCTACACCTTC. Translation: CASSRGQALDGYTF.

The chain links TRBV18 to TRBJ2-7; D is unclear. V was trimmed by 2 bases and J by 3 bases, leaving 8 bases between them. This CDR3 has 13 amino acids. Germline loops: CDR1 KGHSH, CDR2 LQKENI. The CDR3: CASSPELIYEQYF. The CDR3 DNA reads TGTGCCAGCTCACCAGAACTAATCTACGAGCAGTACTTC. The whole variable domain, filled in from reference TRBV18 and TRBJ2-7, reads NAGVMQNPRHLVRRRGQEARLRCSPMKGHSHVYWYRQLPEEGLKFMVYLQKENIIDESGMPKERFSAEFPKEGPSILRIQQVVRGDSAAYFCASSPELIYEQYFGPGTRLTVT.

This clone was counted a few times. The rearrangement links TRBV7-9 to TRBJ2-1; TRBD2 aligns across 8 bases. Per germline, CDR1 SEHNR and CDR2 FQNEAQ (reference sequence). The J segment lost 9 bases and the V segment lost 1 base, leaving 8 bases of the junction unmatched. This CDR3 comprises 15 residues. The CDR3 DNA reads as TGTGCCAGCAGCTTAGAGGGCGGGGGGAGAAGTGAGCAGTTCTTC. Encoded protein: CASSLEGGGRSEQFF.

A few counts support this clone. The chain uses TRBV5-8 and TRBJ1-1; 7 positions match TRBD1. The CDR3 totals 15 residues. J lost 0 bases, V lost 5 bases, and 7 bases had no gene match. CDR1 and CDR2 (germline): SGHTS, YDEGEE. CDR3: CASSSTGVMNTEAFF. CDR3 sequence (DNA): TGTGCCAGCAGTTCTACAGGGGTGATGAACACTGAAGCTTTCTTT.